The rows below give T cell receptor beta chains drawn from one sample of a study of blood T cell repertoires in COVID-19. Assay used: immunoSEQ multiplex PCR; TCRdb lists only in-frame clones, some missing. The table records 70,000 to 90,000 clones, 83% of them present only once. Sequenced material: peripheral blood. The origin of the receptors is an elderly woman with acute or convalescent COVID-19. CDR3s include the opening cysteine and the closing phenylalanine or tryptophan. Fields, in order: V gene, J gene, clone size, CDR3 protein. The listing skips clone size in some rows; elsewhere it reads once, few, many or a size class.

>TRBV3-1/TRBV3-2|TRBJ1-4|.
CASSPSDRAENNEKLFF
>TRBV24-1|TRBJ2-4|.
CATSGNNAKNIQYF
>TRBV7-3|TRBJ1-1|.
CASSLTAIGQGEAFF
>TRBV9|TRBJ1-5|.
CASSPSVNQPQHF
>TRBV2|TRBJ1-2|.
CASNRGTDDFSNYGYTF
>TRBV27|TRBJ1-1|once
CASRKGQGLLNTEAFF
>TRBV6-6|TRBJ1-2|.
CASSYRGQGGDYGYTF
>TRBV4-1|TRBJ1-1|few
CASSQVSAGLNTEAFF
>TRBV9|TRBJ2-2|.
CASRPEPGLPYTGELFF
>TRBV21-1|TRBJ2-5|once
CAGERVKETQYF
>TRBV24-1|TRBJ1-4|once
CATSSSGQGIEKLFF
>TRBV27|TRBJ2-5|few
CASSLAGALETQYF
>TRBV19|TRBJ1-1|.
CASTGRVSNTEAFF
>TRBV19|TRBJ1-5|.
CASSIRIQGTGGYSNQPQHF
>TRBV13|TRBJ2-3|.
CASSRPGLAGGSTDTQYF
>TRBV7-7|TRBJ2-5|few
CASSRQGAGETQYF